This TCR beta chain was identified in a study of T cells after yellow fever vaccination (dated by TCRdb to 2018 to 2020). For the study in its entirety: Libraries from fractions with low cell numbers were prepared with the SMART-Seq v4 Ultra Low Input RNA kit. To track T-cell clones before and after primary and booster YFV17D yellow fever vaccination, bulk TCR alpha and beta repertoires were sequenced longitudinally. Bulk PBMC replicates and cell subsets were isolated from blood drawn at multiple timepoints before and after both primary and secondary immunization. Two healthy male donors made up the cohort, one aged 18 to 30 years and the other aged 30 to 40 years. The investigation overall reported the following: Because only a couple of donors were included in the study, the extent to which the findings can be generalized is limited. Most clones expanded after primary vaccination were re-detected after the booster (almost 97% of CD4 and around 86% of CD8), suggesting broad memory maintenance. A small share of clonotypes occurred in both CD4 and CD8 compartments, likely arising from convergent recombination. FACS-sorted repertoires could contain abundant contaminating clonotypes from the bulk population, so computational filtering was required. The secondary T-cell response was found to be weaker but faster than the primary response, with a peak reached on day 5 rather than on day 15.

This sample was sequenced with an Illumina NovaSeq 6000. TCR cDNA was synthesized by 5'RACE template switching, which introduced a universal primer site and unique molecular identifiers. cDNA synthesis was primed from both the TCR alpha and TCR beta constant segments. Library amplification involved two PCR steps, and the second step added sample barcodes and sequencing adapters. Sequencing of libraries was done on Illumina HiSeq 2500 (2x100 bp) or NovaSeq (2x150 bp). The original methods were these. MIGEC handled demultiplexing of reads and collapsing into UMI consensus sequences, while MiXCR performed V(D)J alignment. Clonotypes responding to the vaccine were identified with edgeR on replicate PBMC samples, with the criteria of FDR below 0.01 and a log2 fold change above 5 up to day 15. Bulk clonotypes were assigned CD4 or CD8 identity according to which sequenced CD4 or CD8 repertoire held them at higher abundance. TCRdb trimmed the raw reads at Q25, called clones with MiXCR and kept productive beta chains. Rows matching on CDR3 protein sequence are summarized as one entry with the most common DNA and genes. The V and J calls here are based on TCRdb, not the publication. The sample table records 350,000 to 450,000 distinct CDR3 sequences; 18% of these occur just once. 18% of the sample lies in the top ten.

This clonotype was seen a handful of times. The antigen it binds to is not known. The record has no base qualities; no much larger clone is one base away. The treatment or condition tag for this specimen amounts to: live attenuated yellow fever vaccine strain. At each blood-draw timepoint, two biological replicates of bulk PBMCs were obtained. A standard Ficoll-Paque protocol was used to isolate PBMCs from peripheral blood. RNA was extracted with TriZol from bulk PBMCs, CD4 and CD8 fractions, and dextramer-positive and dextramer-negative fractions. The material sequenced was PBMCs, taken before the yellow fever booster vaccination. The sequence was collected from a man aged 18 to 35 who received the YFV17D yellow fever vaccine.

The DNA sequence is as follows: TGCGCCAGCAGCTTGGCGCGGGGACAGCGGAACACTGAAGCTTTCTTT. Its protein product is CASSLARGQRNTEAFF. In this chain, TRBV5-1 is recombined with TRBJ1-1; 7 central nucleotides agree with TRBD1. V trim: 0 bases; J trim: 1 base; unmatched bases: 6. The germline V gene provides CDR1 SGHRS and CDR2 YFSETQ. Its CDR3 holds 16 amino acids, cysteine through phenylalanine. Just CDR3 DNA is preserved here, 48 bases in frame from base 1.